Below, 11 T cell receptor beta chains from the same sample are listed, as sequenced in a study of T cells in Graves' hyperthyroidism and ophthalmopathy. The investigators amplified TCR beta CDR3 regions from RNA transcripts. When the TCR CDR3 underwent first-round RT-PCR, the HTBI primer set was used. TCRdb independently ran MiXCR on the multiplex PCR reads; one entry per CDR3 protein. Of under 600,000 distinct CDR3 sequences detected, roughly a sixth appear once; the ten largest clones hold less than 3.5%. The specimen sequenced was blood. These receptors all stem from a woman aged 40 to 50 with Graves' ophthalmopathy.

The rearrangement links TRBV6-1 to TRBJ2-1; TRBD1 matches 9 bases. V was clipped by 8 bases and J by 6 bases; unmatched bases: 11. CDR1 is MNHNS, CDR2 SASEGT, per germline. CDR3 length: 15 residues. The CDR3 nucleotides read TGTGCCAGCGAATTTGGACAGGGGTTCGGCAATGAGCAGTTCTTC. Amino acid sequence: CASEFGQGFGNEQFF.

This clonotype appeared many times. The chain has TRBV12-3 or TRBV12-4 and TRBJ2-3, with D perhaps matching TRBD1 (6 bases). Trimming took 6 bases from V and 4 from J, leaving 17 bases between them. This CDR3 spans 15 amino acids. The CDR3 region is CASSSRNRVSDTQYF. For the CDR3, the DNA is TGTGCCAGCAGCTCCAGAAACAGGGTTTCAGATACGCAGTATTTT.

The chain employs TRBV29-1 and TRBJ1-4; D is possibly TRBD1 (6 bases). V was pared by 5 bases and J by 8 bases, with 18 bases between. The germline V gene has CDR1 SQVTM and CDR2 ANQGSEA. CDR3 length: 14 residues. In DNA, the CDR3 is TGCAGCGTTCCACTGAGGGGGTTCGAAGAAAAACTGTTTTTT. Protein: CSVPLRGFEEKLFF.

The table lists this clonotype with many counts. This chain joins TRBV6-1 and TRBJ2-7; TRBD1 matches at 9 bases. V lost 6 bases to trimming and J lost 7 bases; unmatched junction nucleotides: 7. The germline gives CDR1 MNHNS, CDR2 SASEGT. The CDR3 is 13 amino acids. CDR3 sequence: CASRNTGGWEQYF. DNA of the CDR3: TGTGCCAGCAGAAATACAGGGGGCTGGGAGCAGTACTTC.

This clonotype was seen at least ten times. The chain uses TRBV12-3 or TRBV12-4 and TRBJ1-1, with 7 nucleotides matching TRBD1. The CDR3 sequence is 15 residues long. The V and J ends lost 0 bases and 4 bases, in that order; junction bases with no gene match: 5. The CDR3 sequence: CASSLAQGVGTEAFF. The CDR3 nucleotides are TGTGCCAGCAGTTTAGCGCAGGGGGTTGGCACTGAAGCTTTCTTT.

The table lists this clonotype with many counts. This sequence joins TRBV3-1 and TRBJ2-5, with TRBD2 identical over 11 bases. The germline gives CDR1 LGHDT, CDR2 YNNKEL (reference sequence). The V gene end was trimmed by 4 bases and the J gene end by 3 bases; junction bases not matched to a gene: 4. This CDR3 spans 15 amino acids. CDR3 DNA: TGTGCCAGCAGCCCCCCGGGACTAGCGGAAGAGACCCAGTACTTC. Its protein is CASSPPGLAEETQYF.

The rearrangement uses TRBV28 and TRBJ2-3, with 7 bases matching TRBD1. This CDR3 is built from 13 residues. Germline V CDR1 and CDR2: MDHEN, SYDVKM. Trimming took 10 bases from V and 1 from J; bases not matched to a gene: 5. The CDR3 protein is CAITGTGTDTQYF. The CDR3 coding sequence is TGTGCCATTACCGGGACAGGCACAGATACGCAGTATTTT.

This clonotype came up a few times. The chain uses TRBV30 and TRBJ2-2, with TRBD2 matching over 7 bases. This CDR3 is 14 amino acids long. CDR1 and CDR2 from the germline V gene are GTSNPN and SVGIG (reference sequence). Trimming cost V 4 bases and J 0 bases; bases outside gene matches: 2. CDR3: CAWTGLANTGELFF. The CDR3 coding sequence is TGTGCCTGGACCGGACTAGCGAACACCGGGGAGCTGTTTTTT.

The chain recombines TRBV7-3 with TRBJ2-6, with TRBD2 matching 10 bases. The CDR3 is 16 amino acids. V lost 8 bases, J lost 2 bases, and 6 bases stayed unmatched. CDR1 SGHTA and CDR2 FQGTGA come from the germline V gene. This chain's CDR3 is CASHTSGNTGANVLTF. Here the CDR3 DNA reads TGTGCCAGCCACACTAGCGGGAACACTGGGGCCAACGTCCTGACTTTC.

This clonotype occurred many times. V usage is TRBV11-3 and J usage is TRBJ1-1, with 8 bases that match TRBD1. CDR1 is SGHNT and CDR2 is YENEEA in the germline V gene. V was clipped by 1 base and J by 3 bases; unmatched bases: 1. The CDR3 is 14 residues long. The CDR3 sequence: CASSLGTGHTEAFF. The CDR3 DNA follows: TGTGCCAGCAGCTTAGGGACAGGGCACACTGAAGCTTTCTTT.

This clonotype was observed a handful of times. This chain connects TRBV5-1 to TRBJ1-2; D is perhaps TRBD1 (6 bases). The germline V gene has CDR1 SGHRS and CDR2 YFSETQ. The CDR3 length is 19 residues. V lost 4 bases and J lost 2, with 27 bases in between. CDR3 region: CASSQGQRGLLLLNYGYTF. CDR3 in DNA: TGCGCCAGCAGCCAGGGACAACGGGGACTTTTACTCCTAAACTATGGCTACACCTTC. The whole variable domain, filled in from reference TRBV5-1 and TRBJ1-2, reads KAGVTQTPRYLIKTRGQQVTLSCSPISGHRSVSWYQQTPGQGLQFLFEYFSETQRNKGNFPGRFSGRQFSNSRSEMNVSTLELGDSALYLCASSQGQRGLLLLNYGYTFGSGTRLTVV.